The clone carrying this T cell receptor (beta chain) appeared many times. Time point defined: sample taken at primary tumor resection. A single record per CDR3 protein comes from TCRdb applying MiXCR to the 5' RACE reads. The sample carries about 48,000 distinct CDR3 sequences, approximately 5.7% recorded once. This specimen belongs to a study of spatial heterogeneity in lung cancer. Per the germline V gene, CDR1 is MNHEY and CDR2 is SMNVEV (reference sequence). CDR3 length: 12 residues. V trimming: 8 bases; J trimming: 5 bases; junction bases outside the gene matches: 4. Sample: PBMCs, taken at surgery. This TCR was sampled from a male donor with early-stage non-small cell lung cancer. This rearrangement joins TRBV27 to TRBJ1-2; 8 nucleotides match TRBD1. The chain's CDR3 is CASFTGGYGYTF. CDR3 bases: TGTGCCAGCTTTACAGGGGGTTATGGCTACACCTTC.